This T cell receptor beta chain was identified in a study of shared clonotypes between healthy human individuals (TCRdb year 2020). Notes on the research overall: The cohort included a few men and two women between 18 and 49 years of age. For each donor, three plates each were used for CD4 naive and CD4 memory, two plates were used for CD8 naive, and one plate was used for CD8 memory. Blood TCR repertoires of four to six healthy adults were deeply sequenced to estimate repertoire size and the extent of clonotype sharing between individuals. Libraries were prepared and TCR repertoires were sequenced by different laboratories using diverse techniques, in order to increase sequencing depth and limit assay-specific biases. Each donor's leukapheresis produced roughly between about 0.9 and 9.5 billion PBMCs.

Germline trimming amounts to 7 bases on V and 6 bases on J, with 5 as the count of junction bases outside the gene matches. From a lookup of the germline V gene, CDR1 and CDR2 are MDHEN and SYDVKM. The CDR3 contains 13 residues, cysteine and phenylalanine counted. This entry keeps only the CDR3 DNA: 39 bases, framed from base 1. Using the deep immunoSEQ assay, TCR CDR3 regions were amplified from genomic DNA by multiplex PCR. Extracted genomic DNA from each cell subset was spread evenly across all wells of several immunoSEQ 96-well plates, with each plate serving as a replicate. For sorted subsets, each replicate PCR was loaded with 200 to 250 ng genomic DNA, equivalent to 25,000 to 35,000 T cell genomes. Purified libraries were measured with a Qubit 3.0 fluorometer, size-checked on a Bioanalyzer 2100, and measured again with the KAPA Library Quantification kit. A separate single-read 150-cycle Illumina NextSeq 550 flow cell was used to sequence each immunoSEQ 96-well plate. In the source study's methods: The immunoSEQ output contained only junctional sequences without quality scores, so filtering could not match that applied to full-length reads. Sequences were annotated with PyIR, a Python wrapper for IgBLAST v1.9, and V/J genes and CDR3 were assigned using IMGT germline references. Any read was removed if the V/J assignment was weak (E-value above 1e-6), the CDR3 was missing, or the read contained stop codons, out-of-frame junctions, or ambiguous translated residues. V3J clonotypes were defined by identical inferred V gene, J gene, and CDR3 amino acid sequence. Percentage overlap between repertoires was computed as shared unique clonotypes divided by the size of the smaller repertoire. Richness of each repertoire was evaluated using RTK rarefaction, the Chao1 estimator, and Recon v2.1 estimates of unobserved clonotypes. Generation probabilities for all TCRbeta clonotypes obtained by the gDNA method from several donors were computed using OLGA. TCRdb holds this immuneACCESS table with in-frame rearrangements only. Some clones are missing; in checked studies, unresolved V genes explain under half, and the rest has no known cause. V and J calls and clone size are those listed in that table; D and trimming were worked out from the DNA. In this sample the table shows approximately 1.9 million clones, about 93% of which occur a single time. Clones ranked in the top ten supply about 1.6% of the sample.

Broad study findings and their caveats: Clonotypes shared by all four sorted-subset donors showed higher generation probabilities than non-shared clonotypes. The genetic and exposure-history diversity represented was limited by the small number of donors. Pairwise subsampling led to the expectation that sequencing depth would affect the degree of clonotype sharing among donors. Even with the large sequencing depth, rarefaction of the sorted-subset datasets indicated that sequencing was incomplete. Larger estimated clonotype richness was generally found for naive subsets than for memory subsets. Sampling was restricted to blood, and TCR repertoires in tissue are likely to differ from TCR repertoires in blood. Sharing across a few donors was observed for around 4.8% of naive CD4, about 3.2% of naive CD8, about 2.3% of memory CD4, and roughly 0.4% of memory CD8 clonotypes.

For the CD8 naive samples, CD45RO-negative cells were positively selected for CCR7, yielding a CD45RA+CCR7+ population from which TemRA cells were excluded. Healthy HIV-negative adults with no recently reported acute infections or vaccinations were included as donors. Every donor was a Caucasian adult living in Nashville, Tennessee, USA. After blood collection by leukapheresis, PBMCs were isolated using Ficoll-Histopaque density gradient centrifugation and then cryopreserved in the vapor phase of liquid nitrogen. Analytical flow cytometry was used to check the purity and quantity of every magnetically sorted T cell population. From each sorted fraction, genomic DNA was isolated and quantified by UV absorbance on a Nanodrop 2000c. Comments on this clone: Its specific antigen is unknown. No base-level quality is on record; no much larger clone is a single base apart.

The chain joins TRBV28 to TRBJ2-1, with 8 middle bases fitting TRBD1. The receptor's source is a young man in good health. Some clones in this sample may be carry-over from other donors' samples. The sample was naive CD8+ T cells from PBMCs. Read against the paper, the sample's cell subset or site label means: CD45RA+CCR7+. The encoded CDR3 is CASKHRGVNEQFF. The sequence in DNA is TGTGCCAGCAAGCACAGGGGGGTCAATGAGCAGTTCTTC.